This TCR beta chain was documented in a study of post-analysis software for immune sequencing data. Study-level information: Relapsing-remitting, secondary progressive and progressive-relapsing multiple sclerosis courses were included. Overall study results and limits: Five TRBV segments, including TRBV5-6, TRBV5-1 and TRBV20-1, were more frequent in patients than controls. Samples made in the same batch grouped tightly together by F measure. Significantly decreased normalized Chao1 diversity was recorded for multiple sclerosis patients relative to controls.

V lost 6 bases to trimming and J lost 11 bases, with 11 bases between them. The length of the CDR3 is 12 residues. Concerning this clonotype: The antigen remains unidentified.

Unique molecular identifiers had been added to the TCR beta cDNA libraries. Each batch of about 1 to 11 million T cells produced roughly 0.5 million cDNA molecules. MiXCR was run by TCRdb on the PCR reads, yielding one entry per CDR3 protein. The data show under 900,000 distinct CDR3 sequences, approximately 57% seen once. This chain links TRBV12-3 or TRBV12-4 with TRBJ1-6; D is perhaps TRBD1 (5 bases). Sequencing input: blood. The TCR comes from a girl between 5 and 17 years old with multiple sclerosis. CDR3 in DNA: TGTGCCAGCAGCCAACTACAGGCACCCCTCCACTTT. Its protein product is CASSQLQAPLHF.